Below, one T cell receptor beta chain is given with its context. Assay: immunoSEQ multiplex PCR; the TCRdb copy retains only in-frame clones and omits some. The table includes around 130,000 clones, 89% detected once. The data are from a study of control samples from healthy donors and cancer patients. The CDR3 runs to 11 residues. Germline V gene sequence: CDR1 LNHDA, CDR2 SQIVND (reference sequence). Trimming cost V 3 bases and J 5 bases, with 4 bases left between them. The sample comprised blood. This sequence joins TRBV19 and TRBJ1-1; no definite D call. The receptor comes from a man in his fifties or sixties in good health. The DNA of the CDR3 is TGTGCCAGTAGTATCGAGACTGAAGCTTTCTTT. It specifies CASSIETEAFF.